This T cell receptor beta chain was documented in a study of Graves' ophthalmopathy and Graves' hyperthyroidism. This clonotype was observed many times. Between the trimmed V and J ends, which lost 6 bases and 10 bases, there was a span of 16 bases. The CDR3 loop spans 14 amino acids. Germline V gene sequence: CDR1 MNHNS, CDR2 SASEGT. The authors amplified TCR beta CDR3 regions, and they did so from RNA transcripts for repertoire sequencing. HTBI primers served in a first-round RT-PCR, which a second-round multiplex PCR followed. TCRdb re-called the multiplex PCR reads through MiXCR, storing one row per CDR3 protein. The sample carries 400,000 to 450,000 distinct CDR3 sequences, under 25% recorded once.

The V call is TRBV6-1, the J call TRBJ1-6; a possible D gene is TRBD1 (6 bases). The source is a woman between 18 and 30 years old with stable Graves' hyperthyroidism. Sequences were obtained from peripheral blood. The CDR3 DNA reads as TGTGCCAGCAGAGGGGGAAATACGGCCTCACCCCTCCACTTT. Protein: CASRGGNTASPLHF.